This T cell receptor (beta chain) was sequenced in a study of beta chain features in type 1 diabetes. This clone was seen a few times. Every isolated RNA sample was fully reverse transcribed, so sequencing captured expressed TCRB transcripts. The assay was immunoSEQ multiplex PCR, and TCRdb's table has in-frame clones only and misses some. The profile shows around 350,000 clones, roughly 12% of them singletons. This receptor was taken from a man aged 18 to 29 in good health. The specimen sequenced was naive CD4+ T cells from blood.

CDR3 DNA: TGTGCCAGCAGTTCCCTCGTCGACACTGAAGCTTTCTTT. The encoded protein is CASSSLVDTEAFF. The chain couples TRBV27 to TRBJ1-1; D not resolved. This CDR3 is built from 13 residues. In germline, CDR1 is MNHEY, CDR2 SMNVEV (reference sequence). With 4 bases removed from V and 3 bases from J, the gap between germline ends came to 9 bases.